Each of the 20 T cell receptor beta chains below was sequenced from the same sample in a study of blood T cell repertoires in COVID-19. Method: immunoSEQ multiplex PCR; TCRdb's copy keeps in-frame clones and lacks some. Found here are 60,000 to 100,000 clones, 85% to 90% of them singletons; the top ten hold approximately 4.4%. The sample taken for sequencing was peripheral blood. Receptors originate from a man between 45 and 60 years old with active COVID-19.

This chain uses TRBV7-3 with TRBJ2-1; 8 bases match TRBD1. Germline lookup yields CDR1 SGHTA and CDR2 FQGTGA. This CDR3 spans 17 amino acids. The J segment lost 4 bases and the V segment lost 5 bases, leaving 13 bases of the junction unmatched. CDR3 protein: CASSKTTGTGVYNEQFF. The CDR3 coding sequence is TGTGCCAGCAGCAAAACAACCGGGACAGGAGTGTACAATGAGCAGTTCTTC.

The V gene is TRBV6-4, the J gene TRBJ2-7; 11 positions agree with TRBD2. Germline CDR1 and CDR2: MRHNA and SNTAGT. Germline trimming cut 5 bases from V and 4 bases from J; bases unmatched to any gene: 7. This CDR3 spans 15 amino acids. For the CDR3, the DNA is TGTGCCAGCAGTTCCTCTAGCGGGGGGCTGTACGAGCAGTACTTC. Amino acids: CASSSSSGGLYEQYF.

This chain connects TRBV24-1 to TRBJ1-5; unclear D gene. Looked up from germline, CDR1 is KGHDR and CDR2 is SFDVKD. There are 12 residues in the CDR3. Trimming cost V 3 bases and J 4 bases, with 3 bases left between them. CDR3 sequence: CATSDRNQPQHF. Written as DNA, the CDR3 is TGTGCCACCAGTGATCGGAATCAGCCCCAGCATTTT.

This clone is classed as medium-sized. The chain is built from TRBV4-3 and TRBJ1-3, with 8 bases lining up with TRBD1. Germline V lookup: CDR1 LGHNA, CDR2 YSLEER. V dropped 1 base and J dropped 4; count of bases not matched to a gene: 3. This CDR3 comprises 15 residues. DNA for the CDR3: TGCGCCAGCAGCCAAGGACAGGGGAGAGGAAACACCATATATTTT. As protein: CASSQGQGRGNTIYF.

The chain couples TRBV19 to TRBJ1-1; 7 bases are shared with TRBD1. This CDR3 has 12 amino acids. CDR1 LNHDA and CDR2 SQIVND come from the germline V gene (reference sequence). The ends lost 5 bases at V and 6 bases at J; junction bases unmatched: 3. The chain's CDR3 is CASSRQGPEAFF. The CDR3 bases are TGTGCCAGTAGTCGACAGGGTCCTGAAGCTTTCTTT.

This clone was observed once. The rearrangement links TRBV5-1 to TRBJ1-2; 9 nucleotides line up with TRBD1. After removal of 0 bases from V and 3 bases from J, the junction contained 0 bases not matched to a gene. CDR3 size: 14 residues. Germline V gives CDR1 SGHRS, CDR2 YFSETQ. In nucleotides, the CDR3 is TGCGCCAGCAGCTTGGGGGACAGGGACTATGGCTACACCTTC. It is translated as CASSLGDRDYGYTF.

This clone was observed a single time. This sequence joins TRBV28 and TRBJ2-6; the match to TRBD2 covers 7 bases. CDR3 length equals 15 residues. V dropped 11 bases and J dropped 1; count of bases not matched to a gene: 8. Germline V CDR1 and CDR2: MDHEN, SYDVKM. The CDR3 loop reads CAGGGTASGANVLTF. Here the CDR3 DNA reads TGTGCCGGGGGGGGTACGGCTTCTGGGGCCAACGTCCTGACTTTC.

V is TRBV4-1 and J is TRBJ2-7; 11 bases are shared with TRBD1. Germline V lookup: CDR1 MGHRA, CDR2 YSYEKL. CDR3 length equals 14 residues. The J segment lost 3 bases and the V segment lost 4 bases, leaving 2 bases of the junction unmatched. CDR3 coding DNA: TGCGCCAGCAGCCGGACAGGGGGCGTCTACGAGCAGTACTTC. Encoded protein: CASSRTGGVYEQYF.

The chain links TRBV6-1 to TRBJ1-1; D is unresolved. Germline-derived CDR1 and CDR2 are MNHNS and SASEGT. The CDR3 is 16 residues long. V was cut by 4 bases and J by 2 bases, with 17 bases left in between. CDR3 sequence reads: CASSGPLGSLNTEAFF. CDR3 DNA: TGTGCCAGCAGTGGACCATTGGGGAGCCTCAACACTGAAGCTTTCTTT.

With regard to this clone: This same CDR3 is encoded by further DNA sequences in the sample. The V call is TRBV15, the J call TRBJ2-7; 9 nucleotides match TRBD1. Trimming took 0 bases from V and 7 from J; bases not matched to a gene: 4. Germline V gene lookup returns CDR1 LNHNV and CDR2 YYDKDF (reference sequence). This CDR3 has 14 amino acids. Here the CDR3 DNA reads TGTGCCACCAGCAGAGAACAGGGGGCGGGAGAGCAGTACTTC. This gives the protein CATSREQGAGEQYF.

This clone appeared once. The chain links TRBV5-6 to TRBJ2-2, with 7 nucleotides matching TRBD1. Germline V CDR1 and CDR2: SGHDT, YYEEEE. V dropped 3 bases and J dropped 7; count of bases not matched to a gene: 21. The CDR3 is made up of 19 amino acids. CDR3 sequence (DNA): TGTGCCAGCAGCTCAGTCGACAGGGACCCTTCGCTAATCGGCGGGGAGCTGTTTTTT. Translated: CASSSVDRDPSLIGGELFF.

The chain has TRBV5-5 and TRBJ1-2; 10 positions agree with TRBD1. J was trimmed by 3 bases and V by 7 bases; bases with no gene match: 9. Per the germline V gene, CDR1 is SGHKS and CDR2 is YYEKEE (reference sequence). The CDR3 consists of 15 residues. The CDR3 is CASGPTGQGYYGYTF. The DNA for the CDR3 is TGTGCCAGCGGACCGACGGGACAGGGGTACTATGGCTACACCTTC.

The chain combines TRBV9 with TRBJ1-4; tentative D call: TRBD1 (6 bases). The length of the CDR3 is 17 residues. V lost 4 bases and J 10 bases, leaving 26 bases between the germline ends. Germline V gene lookup returns CDR1 SGDLS and CDR2 YYNGEE. In DNA, the CDR3 is TGTGCCAGCAGCATCCACCCCCAGACCGGGGGGGCGGGAAAACTGTTTTTT. It yields the protein CASSIHPQTGGAGKLFF.

The chain has TRBV30 and TRBJ2-7; 7 nucleotides agree with TRBD1. The CDR3 is 13 residues long. Trimming removed 3 bases from V and 1 base from J; junction bases left unmatched: 3. Germline V gene data show CDR1 as GTSNPN and CDR2 as SVGIG (reference sequence). CDR3 protein: CAWRRQGSYEQYF. The CDR3 bases are TGTGCCTGGAGGAGACAGGGTTCCTACGAGCAGTACTTC. Complete variable domain (other parts from reference TRBV30 and TRBJ2-7): SQTIHQWPATLVQPVGSPLSLECTVEGTSNPNLYWYRQAAGRGLQLLFYSVGIGQISSEVPQNLSASRPQDRQFILSSKKLLLSDSGFYLCAWRRQGSYEQYFGPGTRLTVT.

Only a few counts were recorded for this clone. The chain joins TRBV2 to TRBJ2-1; 13 positions agree with TRBD2. This CDR3 is built from 19 residues. Looked up from germline, CDR1 is SNHLY and CDR2 is FYNNEI. Trimming at V came to 5 bases and at J to 8 bases, leaving 18 bases not matched to a gene. The CDR3 is CASSSIPTGTSGNRDEQFF. CDR3 coding DNA: TGTGCCAGCAGTAGCATCCCTACCGGGACTAGCGGGAATAGAGATGAGCAGTTCTTC.

This rearrangement joins TRBV19 to TRBJ1-5, with 8 nucleotides matching TRBD1. CDR3 length: 15 residues. Germline CDR1 is LNHDA and CDR2 is SQIVND (reference sequence). V was pared by 7 bases and J by 5 bases, with 10 bases of the junction left unmatched. CDR3 in amino acids: CASISTGAGDQPQHF. CDR3 DNA sequence: TGTGCCAGTATTTCGACAGGGGCGGGAGATCAGCCCCAGCATTTT.

The V call is TRBV7-8, the J call TRBJ2-2, with TRBD1 identical over 7 bases. The junction had 5 bases not matched to a gene; V was cut back by 5 bases and J by 5 bases. The CDR3 is 14 amino acids. Germline loops: CDR1 SGHVS, CDR2 FQNEAQ. The CDR3 bases are TGTGCCAGCAGCCGCACAGGGGTGACCGGGGAGCTGTTTTTT. Amino acid sequence: CASSRTGVTGELFF.

The chain joins TRBV5-1 to TRBJ1-2, with 9 bases fitting TRBD1. The CDR3 sequence is 16 residues long. V lost 0 bases and J lost 8; bases outside the gene matches: 11. Germline assignment: CDR1 SGHRS and CDR2 YFSETQ. CDR3 DNA sequence: TGCGCCAGCAGCTTGGACTCCGGGACAGGGACCGGCGGCTACACCTTC. As protein: CASSLDSGTGTGGYTF.

The V call is TRBV21-1, the J call TRBJ2-1; TRBD2 was called by the table and not checked on the DNA. TRBV21-1 is an annotated pseudogene. The CDR3 totals 17 residues. CDR3 bases: TGTGCCAGCAGCCCTCCATTTCTGCGGGGAGGGTACAATGAGCAGTTCTTC. Translating it yields CASSPPFLRGGYNEQFF.

The V call is TRBV28, the J call TRBJ1-4, with D unresolved. The germline CDR1 and CDR2 sequences are MDHEN and SYDVKM. This CDR3 is built from 14 residues. V lost 3 bases to trimming and J lost 7 bases, with 12 bases between them. This CDR3 reads CASSFREAGEKLFF. CDR3 DNA: TGTGCCAGCAGTTTTCGGGAAGCGGGTGAAAAACTGTTTTTT.